This T cell receptor beta chain was captured by sequencing in a study of regulatory T cells in long-lasting Graves disease. Broader study findings: It is possible that accuracy was reduced by the small size of the sample.

This clonotype was observed many times. The antigen is unknown. Specified time point: newly diagnosed GD, antithyroid drugs for less than 3 months. Making the TCR library involved RNA that had been extracted from PBMCs. Investigators report Graves' disease was diagnosed under American Thyroid Association guidelines. Arm-PCR of CDR3 regions and iRepertoire HTBI primers were the basis on which TCR beta libraries were built. TCRdb fed the multiplex PCR reads into MiXCR, producing one record per CDR3 protein. The sample has 580,000 or so distinct CDR3 sequences, about 15% seen once. Trimming shortened V by 0 bases and J by 8 bases, and 13 bases separated the two germline ends. This CDR3 spans 15 amino acids. Germline assignment: CDR1 MNHEY and CDR2 SMNVEV (reference sequence). The same sample was also studied in work on T cells in Graves' hyperthyroidism and ophthalmopathy. As that study records: Calling Graves' hyperthyroidism stable meant ophthalmopathy did not progress within 18 months.

The receptor was isolated from a man aged 18 to 30 with Graves disease. V usage is TRBV27 and J usage is TRBJ1-4; D not resolved. The starting material was peripheral blood mononuclear cells (PBMCs), obtained at new diagnosis, from a patient treated with antithyroid drugs. CDR3 coding DNA: TGTGCCAGCAGTTTATCGGGCGGAGGAGGGGAAAAACTGTTTTTT. It encodes CASSLSGGGGEKLFF.